The sample holds many counts of the clone carrying this T cell receptor (beta chain). Its antigen is not known. V lost 0 bases and J 2 bases, leaving 10 bases between the germline ends. The V gene's germline CDR1 is LGHNT and CDR2 FRNRAP. There are 15 residues in the CDR3. This record belongs to a study of Graves' ophthalmopathy and Graves' hyperthyroidism. Findings and caveats of the study: The blood repertoire also included most expanded thyroid clonotypes above 0.001 frequency.

TCR beta CDR3 amplification used RNA transcripts. Scientists carried out first-round RT-PCR using HTBI primers and then a second-round multiplex PCR. One entry per CDR3 protein results from TCRdb running MiXCR on the multiplex PCR reads. The sample includes 220,000 or so distinct CDR3 sequences, 20% to 25% of them seen just once. The sequence was collected from a woman in her forties or fifties with Graves' ophthalmopathy. Sequencing was done on a sample of peripheral blood. This rearrangement joins TRBV12-5 to TRBJ2-5; D possibly corresponds to TRBD2 (6 bases). DNA for the CDR3: TGTGCTAGTGGTTTGGTAAAGGGGACTCAAGAGACCCAGTACTTC. This codes for CASGLVKGTQETQYF.